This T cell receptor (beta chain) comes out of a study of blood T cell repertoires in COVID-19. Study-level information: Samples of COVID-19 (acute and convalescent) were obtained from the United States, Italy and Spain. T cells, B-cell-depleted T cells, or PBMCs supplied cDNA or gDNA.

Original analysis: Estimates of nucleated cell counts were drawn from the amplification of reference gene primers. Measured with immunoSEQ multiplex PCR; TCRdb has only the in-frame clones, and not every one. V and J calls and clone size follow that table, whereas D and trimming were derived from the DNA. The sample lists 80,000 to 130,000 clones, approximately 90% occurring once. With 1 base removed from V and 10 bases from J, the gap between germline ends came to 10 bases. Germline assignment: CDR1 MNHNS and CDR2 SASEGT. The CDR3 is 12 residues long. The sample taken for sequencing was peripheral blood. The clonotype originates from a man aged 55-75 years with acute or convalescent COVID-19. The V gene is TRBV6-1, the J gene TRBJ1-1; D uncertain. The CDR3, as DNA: TGTGCCAGCAGTGAAGTTCTAGGAGCAGCTTTCTTT. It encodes CASSEVLGAAFF.